This passage covers 2 T cell receptor beta chains from one sample sequenced in a study of T cells in Graves' hyperthyroidism and ophthalmopathy (dated by TCRdb to between 2018 and 2021). Receptors were amplified or captured by multiplex PCR. Sequencing relied on an Illumina HiSeq 2000. The TCR beta CDR3 regions were amplified from the RNA transcripts. For the first round of RT-PCR on the TCR CDR3, the HTBI primer set was used together with the Qiagen OneStep RT-PCR kit. TCRdb's own reprocessing of the public reads used fastp at Q25 and MiXCR and kept productive beta chains. Each entry is one CDR3 protein sequence, shown with its most common DNA and genes. Across this sample there are 300,000 to 400,000 distinct CDR3 sequences, with around 14% seen only once. Jointly, the top ten make up 9.2% of the sample. The sample consisted of blood. The receptors come from a young woman with Graves' hyperthyroidism.

This clonotype was counted at least ten times. The rearrangement uses TRBV6-1 and TRBJ1-2; no clear D gene. Trimming pared 6 bases from V and 4 bases from J, leaving 12 bases between. This CDR3 is 13 amino acids long. Looked up from germline, CDR1 is MNHNS and CDR2 is SASEGT. Written as DNA, the CDR3 is TGTGCCAGCAGCGAGGGCCGTGCCTATGGCTACACCTTC. Amino acids: CASSEGRAYGYTF.

This clonotype was recorded many times. This chain joins TRBV30 and TRBJ2-7; D gene uncertain. This CDR3 contains 13 residues. The germline gives CDR1 GTSNPN, CDR2 SVGIG (reference sequence). Trimming removed 2 bases at V and 3 bases at J, with 11 bases between. CDR3 protein: CAWSLVGVYEQYF. CDR3 nucleotides: TGTGCCTGGAGTCTAGTCGGAGTCTACGAGCAGTACTTC.